These 21 T cell receptor beta chains share one sample of origin, sequenced in a study of Ad26.COV2.S vaccination and SARS-CoV-2 variants. As to treatment: around 19 received Ad26.COV2.S at low or high dose, single or two shots; roughly five received placebo; per-sample allocation not given. All samples were drawn on day 63, counting from the first vaccine or placebo injection. The table came from immunoSEQ multiplex PCR; TCRdb's copy has only in-frame clones and leaves some out. The repertoire includes about 350,000 clones, approximately 90% of them detected once, and around 5% sits in the top ten. The sample was peripheral blood, taken in a trial of Ad26.COV2.S vaccine versus placebo. These receptors came from a person between 18 and 60 years old who received the Ad26.COV2.S COVID-19 vaccine or a placebo.

The CDR3 spells CAWRAGLAVNEQFF. The DNA of the CDR3 is TGTGCCTGGAGGGCGGGACTAGCTGTCAATGAGCAGTTCTTC. This chain links TRBV30 with TRBJ2-1; 9 bases map to TRBD2. This CDR3 comprises 14 residues. V lost 3 bases, J lost 6 bases, and 6 bases stayed unmatched. CDR1 GTSNPN and CDR2 SVGIG come from the germline V gene (reference sequence).

V and J are TRBV6-2 or TRBV6-3 and TRBJ2-2, with D tentatively TRBD1 (5 bases). Germline V gene sequence: CDR1 MNHEY, CDR2 SVGEGT. This CDR3 contains 16 residues. The V and J ends lost 3 bases and 2 bases respectively, with 13 bases between them. CDR3 residues: CASSYAGYPNTGELFF. CDR3 in DNA: TGTGCCAGCAGTTATGCAGGGTATCCAAACACCGGGGAGCTGTTTTTT.

The chain is built from TRBV24-1 and TRBJ1-1, with D possibly matching TRBD1 (5 bases). The length of the CDR3 is 12 residues. V lost 0 bases and J 7 bases, leaving 5 bases between the germline ends. In germline, CDR1 is KGHDR, CDR2 SFDVKD. CDR3 amino acids: CATSDLQGEAFF. The CDR3 DNA sequence: TGTGCCACCAGTGATTTGCAGGGTGAAGCTTTCTTT.

As to this clone: This sample also contains other DNA sequences that code for the same CDR3. The gene calls are TRBV28 and TRBJ2-7; D is unresolved. This CDR3 is built from 11 residues. Per the germline V gene, CDR1 is MDHEN and CDR2 is SYDVKM. Trimming removed 4 bases from V and 2 bases from J, with 3 bases in between. CDR3 DNA sequence: TGTGCCAGCAGTTCGCCCTACGAGCAGTACTTC. Its protein product is CASSSPYEQYF.

The V gene is TRBV2, the J gene TRBJ1-5; no firm D call. There are 15 residues in the CDR3. Trimming took 8 bases from V and 8 from J, leaving 22 bases between them. CDR1 and CDR2 (germline): SNHLY, FYNNEI. The chain's CDR3 is CASAKEDGALEPQHF. CDR3 DNA: TGTGCCAGCGCGAAAGAGGACGGTGCTTTAGAGCCCCAGCATTTT.

On this clone: This specimen includes other DNA sequences encoding the same CDR3. This chain links TRBV24-1 with TRBJ2-2; D may match TRBD1 or TRBD2 (5 bases each). CDR3 length equals 16 residues. Germline CDR1 is KGHDR and CDR2 is SFDVKD. Trimming pared 3 bases from V and 1 base from J, leaving 11 bases between. The CDR3 region has the DNA TGTGCCACCAGTGATCCCGGGACCGAGAACACCGGGGAGCTGTTTTTT. Its protein product is CATSDPGTENTGELFF.

The chain carries TRBV14 and TRBJ1-6; D remains unclear. CDR1 and CDR2 (germline): SGHDN, FVKESK. The length of the CDR3 is 14 residues. V dropped 0 bases and J dropped 10 bases, with 10 bases sitting between them. This chain's CDR3 is CASSQDFGRSPLHF. CDR3 nucleotides: TGTGCCAGCAGCCAAGATTTTGGCAGATCACCCCTCCACTTT.

The chain employs TRBV7-9 and TRBJ2-1; D unclear. V lost 2 bases, J lost 2 bases, and 10 bases lay in between. In germline, CDR1 is SEHNR, CDR2 FQNEAQ (reference sequence). The CDR3 contains 15 residues. The CDR3 DNA reads TGTGCCAGCAGCTTAAGCCCTAACGCCTACAATGAGCAGTTCTTC. This gives the protein CASSLSPNAYNEQFF.

V usage is TRBV5-1 and J usage is TRBJ1-4; 9 bases are a match to TRBD1. The CDR3 sequence is 16 residues long. Germline assignment: CDR1 SGHRS and CDR2 YFSETQ. Losses at the gene ends were 4 bases for V and 4 bases for J; bases not matched to a gene: 8. The CDR3 region has the DNA TGCGCCAGCAGCCAACAGGGGGCTCTTGTTAATGAAAAACTGTTTTTT. Residues: CASSQQGALVNEKLFF. The full variable domain, with the rest looked up from reference TRBV5-1 and TRBJ1-4, is KAGVTQTPRYLIKTRGQQVTLSCSPISGHRSVSWYQQTPGQGLQFLFEYFSETQRNKGNFPGRFSGRQFSNSRSEMNVSTLELGDSALYLCASSQQGALVNEKLFFGSGTQLSVL.

This rearrangement joins TRBV7-6 to TRBJ2-3, with D maybe TRBD1 (6 bases). The germline gives CDR1 SGHVS, CDR2 FNYEAQ. CDR3 length: 15 residues. Between the trimmed V and J ends, which lost 2 bases and 3 bases, there was a span of 12 bases. DNA for the CDR3: TGTGCCAGCAGCTTATCCCCAGGGGATACAGATACGCAGTATTTT. It is translated as CASSLSPGDTDTQYF.

V is TRBV6-5 and J is TRBJ2-5; TRBD1 is a possible D gene (6 bases). The CDR3 runs to 13 residues. Germline CDR1 and CDR2: MNHEY and SVGAGI. Trimming took 7 bases from V and 5 from J, leaving 14 bases between them. The CDR3 DNA is TGTGCCAGCACACAGGGTGGAACTGAGACCCAGTACTTC. It translates to CASTQGGTETQYF.

The chain combines TRBV4-3 with TRBJ1-4; D not certain. The CDR3 is made up of 16 amino acids. Germline assignment: CDR1 LGHNA and CDR2 YSLEER. Trimming shortened V by 0 bases and J by 0 bases, and 8 bases separated the two germline ends. The CDR3 coding sequence is TGCGCCAGCAGCCAAGATCTGGGGTCAACTAATGAAAAACTGTTTTTT. As protein: CASSQDLGSTNEKLFF.

In this sample, this clone turned up once. The V and J genes are TRBV28 and TRBJ1-2; weak D call: TRBD1 (5 bases). CDR3 length: 12 residues. Germline lookup yields CDR1 MDHEN and CDR2 SYDVKM. The V and J ends lost 4 bases and 4 bases respectively, with 7 bases between them. For the CDR3, the DNA is TGTGCCAGCAGTTCAGGGCTCTATGGCTACACCTTC. Amino acid sequence: CASSSGLYGYTF.

This chain joins TRBV5-1 and TRBJ2-3, with TRBD2 matching 11 bases. Germline CDR1 is SGHRS and CDR2 is YFSETQ. This CDR3 region has 14 residues. Germline trimming cut 5 bases from V and 5 bases from J; bases unmatched to any gene: 4. CDR3 coding DNA: TGCGCCAGCAGGACTAGCGGGACTGAAGATACGCAGTATTTT. It yields the protein CASRTSGTEDTQYF. The complete variable domain, with remaining parts taken from reference TRBV5-1 and TRBJ2-3, reads KAGVTQTPRYLIKTRGQQVTLSCSPISGHRSVSWYQQTPGQGLQFLFEYFSETQRNKGNFPGRFSGRQFSNSRSEMNVSTLELGDSALYLCASRTSGTEDTQYFGPGTRLTVL.

The rearrangement uses TRBV4-1 and TRBJ2-1; D is ambiguous. The V end lost 0 bases, the J end lost 0 bases, and 9 bases lay between the germline ends. The CDR3 is 16 residues long. Germline CDR1 is MGHRA and CDR2 is YSYEKL. CDR3 protein: CASSQDGSASYNEQFF. The CDR3 DNA reads as TGCGCCAGCAGCCAAGATGGGTCTGCCTCCTACAATGAGCAGTTCTTC.

This clone has only one observation. The chain carries TRBV6-5 and TRBJ1-1, with a tentative D call TRBD1 (5 bases). Trimming left V 6 bases short and J 6 bases short, with 11 bases between. The CDR3 runs to 12 residues. Germline V lookup: CDR1 MNHEY, CDR2 SVGAGI. The CDR3, as DNA: TGTGCCAGCAGATCCGTAGGGGCTGAAGCTTTCTTT. Its translation is CASRSVGAEAFF.

This clone was seen only once. The chain has TRBV1 and TRBJ1-2; the table's D gene call, TRBD1, was not cross checked with the DNA. TRBV1 is flagged as a pseudogene. This CDR3 is built from 15 residues. The CDR3 coding sequence is TGCACCAGCAGCGGAAACAGGGGGCGGTTCTATGGCTACACCTTC. As protein: CTSSGNRGRFYGYTF.

The chain is built from TRBV3-1 (or the pseudogene TRBV3-2) and TRBJ2-5; 7 bases agree with TRBD2. V was clipped by 4 bases and J by 4 bases; unmatched bases: 9. The CDR3 extends over 15 amino acids. CDR1 is LGHDT, CDR2 YNNKEL, per germline (reference sequence). The CDR3 is CASSPGLVGGETQYF. DNA for the CDR3: TGTGCCAGCAGCCCAGGACTAGTCGGAGGAGAGACCCAGTACTTC.

The gene calls are TRBV9 and TRBJ2-1; 9 nucleotides agree with TRBD1. Germline-derived CDR1 and CDR2 are SGDLS and YYNGEE. The CDR3 loop spans 16 amino acids. V lost 0 bases and J lost 6; bases outside the gene matches: 7. The CDR3 sequence: CASSVVGDRVGNEQFF. CDR3 nucleotide sequence: TGTGCCAGCAGCGTAGTAGGGGACAGGGTCGGCAATGAGCAGTTCTTC.

The genes are TRBV7-2 and TRBJ2-4; 9 nucleotides match TRBD1. The V gene end was trimmed by 4 bases and the J gene end by 11 bases; junction bases not matched to a gene: 6. Germline loops: CDR1 SGHTA, CDR2 FQGNSA. The CDR3 totals 13 residues. In DNA, the CDR3 is TGTGCCAGCAGCTATGCGGGACAGGGCTTTCAGTACTTC. Translating gives CASSYAGQGFQYF. The whole variable domain, filled in from reference TRBV7-2 and TRBJ2-4, reads GAGVSQSPSNKVTEKGKDVELRCDPISGHTALYWYRQSLGQGLEFLIYFQGNSAPDKSGLPSDRFSAERTGGSVSTLTIQRTQQEDSAVYLCASSYAGQGFQYFGAGTRLSVL.

The V gene is TRBV14, the J gene TRBJ2-7, with 8 bases fitting TRBD2. The germline CDR1 and CDR2 sequences are SGHDN and FVKESK. V was pared by 4 bases and J by 2 bases, with 7 bases of the junction left unmatched. The CDR3 has 15 amino acids. The CDR3 reads CASSPITGRAYEQYF. The DNA for the CDR3 is TGTGCCAGCAGCCCAATCACCGGGAGGGCCTACGAGCAGTACTTC.